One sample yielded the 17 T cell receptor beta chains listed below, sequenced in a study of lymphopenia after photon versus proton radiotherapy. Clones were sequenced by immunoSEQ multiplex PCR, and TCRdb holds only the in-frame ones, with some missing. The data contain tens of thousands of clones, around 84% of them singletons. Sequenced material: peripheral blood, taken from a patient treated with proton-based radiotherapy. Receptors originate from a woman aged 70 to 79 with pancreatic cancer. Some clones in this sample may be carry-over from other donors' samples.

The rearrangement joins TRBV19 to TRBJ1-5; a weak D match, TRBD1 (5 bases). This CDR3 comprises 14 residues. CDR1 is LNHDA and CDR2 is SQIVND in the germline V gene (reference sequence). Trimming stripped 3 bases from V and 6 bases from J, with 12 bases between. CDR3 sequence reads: CASSMFGGFQPQHF. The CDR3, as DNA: TGTGCCAGTAGTATGTTCGGGGGATTTCAGCCCCAGCATTTT.

CDR3 loop: CASSQDSRNGATAYEQYF. DNA of the CDR3: TGCGCCAGCAGCCAAGACAGCCGGAACGGGGCAACCGCCTACGAGCAGTACTTC. The rearrangement joins TRBV4-3 to TRBJ2-7; D tentatively reads TRBD1 or TRBD2 (5 bases each). The germline V gene has CDR1 LGHNA and CDR2 YSLEER. The CDR3 is 18 amino acids. Trimming pared 0 bases from V and 2 bases from J, leaving 20 bases between.

The CDR3 loop is CASSLLIELFF. DNA for the CDR3: TGTGCCAGCAGCCTCCTTATAGAGCTGTTTTTT. The J gene is TRBJ2-2, the V gene TRBV7-9; the D is unclear. V was trimmed by 5 bases and J by 11 bases, leaving 9 bases between them. The CDR3 is 11 residues long. CDR1 SEHNR and CDR2 FQNEAQ come from the germline V gene (reference sequence). Full variable domain (missing parts from reference TRBV7-9 and TRBJ2-2): DTGVSQNPRHKITKRGQNVTFRCDPISEHNRLYWYRQTLGQGPEFLTYFQNEAQLEKSRLLSDRFSAERPKGSFSTLEIQRTEQGDSAMYLCASSLLIELFFGEGSRLTVL.

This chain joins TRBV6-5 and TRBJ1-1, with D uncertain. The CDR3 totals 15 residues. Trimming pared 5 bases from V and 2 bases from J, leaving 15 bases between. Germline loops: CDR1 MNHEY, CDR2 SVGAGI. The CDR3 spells CASSTTGIFNTEAFF. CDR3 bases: TGTGCCAGCAGTACGACGGGGATATTTAACACTGAAGCTTTCTTT.

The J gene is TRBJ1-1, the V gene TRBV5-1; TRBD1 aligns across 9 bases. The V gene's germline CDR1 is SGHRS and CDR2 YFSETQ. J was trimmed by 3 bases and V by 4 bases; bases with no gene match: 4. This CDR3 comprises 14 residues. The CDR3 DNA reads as TGCGCCAGCAGCCTAAGACAGGGGGACACTGAAGCTTTCTTT. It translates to CASSLRQGDTEAFF. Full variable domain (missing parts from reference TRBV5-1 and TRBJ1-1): KAGVTQTPRYLIKTRGQQVTLSCSPISGHRSVSWYQQTPGQGLQFLFEYFSETQRNKGNFPGRFSGRQFSNSRSEMNVSTLELGDSALYLCASSLRQGDTEAFFGQGTRLTVV.

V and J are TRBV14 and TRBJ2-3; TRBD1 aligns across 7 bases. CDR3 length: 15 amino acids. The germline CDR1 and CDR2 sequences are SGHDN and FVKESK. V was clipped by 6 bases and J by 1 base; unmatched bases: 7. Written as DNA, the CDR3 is TGTGCCAGCAGGCTCACAGGGGCACGCACAGATACGCAGTATTTT. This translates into CASRLTGARTDTQYF.

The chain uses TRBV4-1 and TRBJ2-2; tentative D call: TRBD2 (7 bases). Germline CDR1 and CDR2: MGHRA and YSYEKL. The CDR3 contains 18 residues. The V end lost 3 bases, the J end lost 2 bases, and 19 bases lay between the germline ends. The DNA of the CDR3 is TGCGCCAGCAGCCAGTGGGGAGGGACAACCACAAACACCGGGGAGCTGTTTTTT. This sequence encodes CASSQWGGTTTNTGELFF.

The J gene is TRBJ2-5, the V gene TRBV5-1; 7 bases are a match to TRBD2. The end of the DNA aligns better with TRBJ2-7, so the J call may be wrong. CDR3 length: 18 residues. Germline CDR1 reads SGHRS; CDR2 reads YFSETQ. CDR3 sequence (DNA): TGCGCCAGCAGCTTGGGGGGCTATACTAGCGTCTACTCCTACGAGCAGTACTTC. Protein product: CASSLGGYTSVYSYEQYF.

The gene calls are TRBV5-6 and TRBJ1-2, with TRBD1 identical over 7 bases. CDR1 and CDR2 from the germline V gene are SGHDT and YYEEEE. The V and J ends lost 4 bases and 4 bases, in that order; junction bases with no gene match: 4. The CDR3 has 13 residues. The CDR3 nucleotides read TGTGCCAGCAGCAAGGCAGGGGGCTATGGCTACACCTTC. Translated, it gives CASSKAGGYGYTF. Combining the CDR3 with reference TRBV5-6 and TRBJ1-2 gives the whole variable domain DAGVTQSPTHLIKTRGQQVTLRCSPKSGHDTVSWYQQALGQGPQFIFQYYEEEERQRGNFPDRFSGHQFPNYSSELNVNALLLGDSALYLCASSKAGGYGYTFGSGTRLTVV.

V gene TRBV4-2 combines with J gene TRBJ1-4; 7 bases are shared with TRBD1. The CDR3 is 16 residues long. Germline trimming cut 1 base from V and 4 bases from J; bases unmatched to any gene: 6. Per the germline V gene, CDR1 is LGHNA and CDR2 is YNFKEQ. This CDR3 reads CASSQVGQANNEKLFF. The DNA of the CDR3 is TGTGCCAGCAGCCAAGTAGGACAGGCCAATAATGAAAAACTGTTTTTT.

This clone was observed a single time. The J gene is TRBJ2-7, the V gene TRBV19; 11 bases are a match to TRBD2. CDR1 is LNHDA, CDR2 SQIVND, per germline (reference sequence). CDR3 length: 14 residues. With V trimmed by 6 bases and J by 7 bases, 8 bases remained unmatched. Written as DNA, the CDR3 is TGTGCCAGTAGCCAACTAGCGGGAGTTACAGAGCAGTACTTC. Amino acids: CASSQLAGVTEQYF.

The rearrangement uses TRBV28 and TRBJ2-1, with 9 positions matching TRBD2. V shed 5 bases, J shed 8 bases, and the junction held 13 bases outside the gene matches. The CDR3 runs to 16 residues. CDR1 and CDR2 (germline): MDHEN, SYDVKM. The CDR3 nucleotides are TGTGCCAGCAGTATCTCGGCGGGAGGGCCTTCCCATGAGCAGTTCTTC. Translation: CASSISAGGPSHEQFF.

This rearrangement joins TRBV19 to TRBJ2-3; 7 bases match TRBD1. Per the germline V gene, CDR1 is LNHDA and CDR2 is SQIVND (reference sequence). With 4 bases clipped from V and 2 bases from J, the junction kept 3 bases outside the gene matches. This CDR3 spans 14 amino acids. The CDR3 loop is CASSTTGNTDTQYF. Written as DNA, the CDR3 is TGTGCCAGTAGTACGACAGGGAACACAGATACGCAGTATTTT.

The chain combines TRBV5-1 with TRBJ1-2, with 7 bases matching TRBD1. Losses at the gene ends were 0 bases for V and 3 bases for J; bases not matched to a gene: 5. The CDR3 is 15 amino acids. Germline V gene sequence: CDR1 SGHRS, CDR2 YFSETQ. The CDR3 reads CASSLALGGDYGYTF. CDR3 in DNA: TGCGCCAGCAGCTTGGCCCTAGGGGGCGACTATGGCTACACCTTC.

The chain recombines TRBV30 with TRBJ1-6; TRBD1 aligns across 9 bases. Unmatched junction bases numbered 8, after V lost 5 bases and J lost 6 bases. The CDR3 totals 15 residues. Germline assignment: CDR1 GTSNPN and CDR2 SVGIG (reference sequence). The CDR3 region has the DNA TGTGCCTGGCGAGGACAGGGGTTGGGTAATTCACCCCTCCACTTT. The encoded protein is CAWRGQGLGNSPLHF.

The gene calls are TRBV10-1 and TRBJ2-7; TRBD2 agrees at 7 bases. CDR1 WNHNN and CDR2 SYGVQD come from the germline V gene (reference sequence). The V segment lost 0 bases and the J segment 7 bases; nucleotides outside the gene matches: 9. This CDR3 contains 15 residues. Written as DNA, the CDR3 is TGCGCCAGCAGTGAGTCTGGGGGAGGGCCGAGGGAGCAGTACTTC. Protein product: CASSESGGGPREQYF.

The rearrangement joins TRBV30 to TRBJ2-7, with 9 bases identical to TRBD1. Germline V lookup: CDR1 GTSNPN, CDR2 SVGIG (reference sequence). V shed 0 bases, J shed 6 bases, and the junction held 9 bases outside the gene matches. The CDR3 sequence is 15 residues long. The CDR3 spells CAWSVLGTGLSEQYF. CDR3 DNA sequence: TGTGCCTGGAGTGTACTAGGGACAGGGCTAAGCGAGCAGTACTTC. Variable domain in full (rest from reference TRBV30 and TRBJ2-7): SQTIHQWPATLVQPVGSPLSLECTVEGTSNPNLYWYRQAAGRGLQLLFYSVGIGQISSEVPQNLSASRPQDRQFILSSKKLLLSDSGFYLCAWSVLGTGLSEQYFGPGTRLTVT.